The 13 T cell receptor beta chains below come from one sample, sequenced in a study of cytomegalovirus exposure and HLA in healthy donors. 60 Vbeta and 13 Jbeta primers were used in PCR. The repertoire was sequenced with immunoSEQ multiplex PCR; TCRdb's copy has only in-frame clones and lacks some. The sample consists of some 91,000 clones, approximately 80% of them appearing once. The sequenced sample was PBMCs. All receptors derive from a woman in her fifties or sixties in good health and CMV-seronegative.

The rearrangement uses TRBV29-1 and TRBJ1-4; possible D gene TRBD1, 6 bases. V was cut by 7 bases and J by 7 bases, with 16 bases left in between. The CDR3 has 13 amino acids. Germline lookup yields CDR1 SQVTM and CDR2 ANQGSEA. The CDR3 DNA sequence: TGCAGCGCCTCACAGGGCCCGGGTGAAAAACTGTTTTTT. Its translation is CSASQGPGEKLFF.

The chain joins TRBV6-6 to TRBJ1-1; D is perhaps TRBD1 (5 bases). Trimming removed 6 bases from V and 2 bases from J, with 13 bases in between. This CDR3 region has 14 residues. Germline assignment: CDR1 MNHNY and CDR2 SVGAGI (reference sequence). CDR3 nucleotides: TGTGCCAGCAGGATCACAGGCCTCAACACTGAAGCTTTCTTT. As protein: CASRITGLNTEAFF.

The table lists this clone with a count of one. The chain couples TRBV7-9 to TRBJ2-5, with 10 positions matching TRBD1. With V trimmed by 3 bases and J by 1 base, 5 bases remained unmatched. Germline loops: CDR1 SEHNR, CDR2 FQNEAQ (reference sequence). The CDR3 runs to 16 residues. The CDR3 loop reads CASSFWDRGPQETQYF. DNA for the CDR3: TGTGCCAGCAGCTTTTGGGACAGGGGACCCCAAGAGACCCAGTACTTC.

The V call is TRBV27, the J call TRBJ1-5, with TRBD1 identical over 9 bases. Trimming took 5 bases from V and 7 from J; bases not matched to a gene: 6. CDR1 and CDR2 from the germline V gene are MNHEY and SMNVEV (reference sequence). The CDR3 consists of 14 residues. CDR3 loop: CASSPWTGEQPQHF. The DNA for the CDR3 is TGTGCCAGCAGTCCATGGACAGGGGAACAGCCCCAGCATTTT.

The J gene is TRBJ1-2, the V gene TRBV7-9; maybe TRBD1 (5 bases). Germline assignment: CDR1 SEHNR and CDR2 FQNEAQ (reference sequence). Trimming took off 5 bases at V and 0 bases at J, with 13 bases between the two ends. This CDR3 has 15 residues. The chain's CDR3 is CASSRGAVPNYGYTF. CDR3 sequence (DNA): TGTGCCAGCAGCCGCGGGGCCGTTCCTAACTATGGCTACACCTTC.

V gene TRBV25-1 combines with J gene TRBJ2-5; unclear D gene. The CDR3 is made up of 14 amino acids. Germline loops: CDR1 MGHDK, CDR2 SYGVNS. V lost 3 bases and J lost 3, with 11 bases in between. The CDR3 here is CASSDTNIEETQYF. The CDR3 region has the DNA TGTGCCAGCAGTGATACAAATATCGAAGAGACCCAGTACTTC.

The rearrangement links TRBV5-4 to TRBJ2-1; no reliable D call. The V gene's germline CDR1 is SGHNT and CDR2 YYREEE (reference sequence). The CDR3 loop spans 12 amino acids. Trimming pared 0 bases from V and 5 bases from J, leaving 3 bases between. In DNA form, the CDR3 reads TGTGCCAGCAGCTTGGGGCACAATGAGCAGTTCTTC. Encoded protein: CASSLGHNEQFF.

V gene TRBV18 combines with J gene TRBJ1-1; D is uncertain. The CDR3 has 15 residues. Trimming pared 1 base from V and 1 base from J, leaving 10 bases between. In germline, CDR1 is KGHSH, CDR2 LQKENI. CDR3 protein: CASSPLNTPNTEAFF. The CDR3 DNA is TGTGCCAGCTCACCACTGAACACCCCGAACACTGAAGCTTTCTTT.

A single count supports this clone. The rearrangement uses TRBV25-1 and TRBJ2-5, with D hard to call. The CDR3 runs to 10 residues. Trimming removed 6 bases from V and 5 bases from J, with 4 bases in between. Germline-derived CDR1 and CDR2 are MGHDK and SYGVNS. The CDR3 loop is CASSRETQYF. The CDR3 DNA reads as TGTGCCAGCAGCCGGGAGACCCAGTACTTC.

This chain uses TRBV4-3 with TRBJ1-2; 11 positions agree with TRBD1. This CDR3 is 17 amino acids long. With V trimmed by 0 bases and J by 6 bases, 9 bases remained unmatched. Germline assignment: CDR1 LGHNA and CDR2 YSLEER. CDR3 residues: CASSQDFEGTGGDGYTF. The CDR3 DNA is TGCGCCAGCAGCCAAGACTTTGAGGGGACAGGGGGTGATGGCTACACCTTC.

V gene TRBV6-1 combines with J gene TRBJ1-1, with D uncertain. Germline V CDR1 and CDR2: MNHNS, SASEGT. The length of the CDR3 is 15 residues. V lost 5 bases and J 0 bases, leaving 13 bases between the germline ends. CDR3 region: CASSPRTGLNTEAFF. CDR3 in DNA: TGTGCCAGCAGTCCCCGGACGGGGTTGAACACTGAAGCTTTCTTT.

The J gene is TRBJ2-5, the V gene TRBV4-2; possibly TRBD2 for D (5 bases). Trimming pared 0 bases from V and 5 bases from J, leaving 10 bases between. The CDR3 is 14 residues long. CDR1 and CDR2 (germline): LGHNA, YNFKEQ. The CDR3 sequence is CASSQDFSGETQYF. The CDR3 DNA reads as TGTGCCAGCAGCCAAGACTTCTCGGGGGAGACCCAGTACTTC.

This clone was seen only a few times. The chain couples TRBV5-1 to TRBJ1-1; the match to TRBD1 covers 10 bases. The CDR3 spans 20 residues. CDR1 is SGHRS and CDR2 is YFSETQ in the germline V gene. Trimming took 0 bases from V and 1 from J; bases not matched to a gene: 15. The CDR3 protein is CASSLVGLLFGQGENTEAFF. DNA for the CDR3: TGCGCCAGCAGCTTGGTCGGGTTGCTATTTGGACAGGGGGAGAACACTGAAGCTTTCTTT.